Following are 21 T cell receptor beta chains from one sample sequenced in a study of cytotoxic CD8 clonotypes in ibrutinib-treated CLL. This table comes from immunoSEQ multiplex PCR, and its TCRdb copy is limited to in-frame clones, with some not included. Here the sample spans under 200,000 clones, roughly 77% being singletons. Specimen: PBMCs, collected after 12 months of ibrutinib treatment. The receptors originated from a human donor with chronic lymphocytic leukemia.

This clone was seen once. The rearrangement joins TRBV7-8 to TRBJ2-7, with 10 nucleotides matching TRBD2. The CDR3 loop spans 15 amino acids. Germline assignment: CDR1 SGHVS and CDR2 FQNEAQ. The ends lost 2 bases at V and 4 bases at J; junction bases unmatched: 5. The CDR3 here is CASSLIASGSYEQYF. The CDR3 DNA is TGTGCCAGCAGCTTAATAGCTAGCGGGAGTTACGAGCAGTACTTC.

J is TRBJ1-5 and V is TRBV30; unclear D gene. Germline values: CDR1 GTSNPN, CDR2 SVGIG (reference sequence). Trimming shortened V by 3 bases and J by 0 bases, and 6 bases separated the two germline ends. There are 13 residues in the CDR3. CDR3 nucleotide sequence: TGTGCCTGGAGAAGGGATAGCAATCAGCCCCAGCATTTT. Its translation: CAWRRDSNQPQHF.

This chain links TRBV5-1 with TRBJ2-3; the match to TRBD1 covers 9 bases. Germline V gene lookup returns CDR1 SGHRS and CDR2 YFSETQ. The CDR3 length is 16 residues. The junction had 6 bases not matched to a gene; V was cut back by 0 bases and J by 4 bases. The CDR3 is CASSLGVGQGADTQYF. The CDR3 region has the DNA TGCGCCAGCAGCTTGGGGGTGGGACAGGGTGCAGATACGCAGTATTTT.

The gene calls are TRBV5-5 and TRBJ2-1; a weak D match, TRBD2 (6 bases). The CDR3 has 17 residues. Germline V gives CDR1 SGHKS, CDR2 YYEKEE (reference sequence). The V gene lost 3 bases and the J gene lost 0 bases, with 16 bases spanning the gap. CDR3 loop: CASSSSLSGPSYNEQFF. In DNA, the CDR3 is TGTGCCAGCAGCTCCTCACTCAGCGGGCCCTCCTACAATGAGCAGTTCTTC.

The chain carries TRBV5-1 and TRBJ2-1, with a tentative D call TRBD1 (5 bases). V was clipped by 4 bases and J by 2 bases, with 13 bases between them. This CDR3 spans 15 amino acids. CDR1 and CDR2 (germline): SGHRS, YFSETQ. The CDR3 spells CASSPGQTTYNEQFF. Written as DNA, the CDR3 is TGCGCCAGCAGCCCCGGACAAACTACCTACAATGAGCAGTTCTTC.

The V and J genes are TRBV7-2 and TRBJ2-3; 9 bases are a match to TRBD2. This CDR3 region has 13 residues. V was pared by 8 bases and J by 1 base, with 1 base of the junction left unmatched. Germline CDR1 reads SGHTA; CDR2 reads FQGNSA. DNA of the CDR3: TGTGCCAGCGAGCGGGGGGGCACAGATACGCAGTATTTT. Translation: CASERGGTDTQYF.

The J gene is TRBJ1-1, the V gene TRBV30; a possible D gene is TRBD1 (6 bases). Germline values: CDR1 GTSNPN, CDR2 SVGIG (reference sequence). This CDR3 region has 12 residues. V dropped 2 bases and J dropped 6 bases, with 10 bases sitting between them. For the CDR3, the DNA is TGTGCCTGGAGTCCAGGGGTCCCTGAAGCTTTCTTT. Translated: CAWSPGVPEAFF.

The gene calls are TRBV19 and TRBJ2-7, with 9 bases that match TRBD1. CDR1 LNHDA and CDR2 SQIVND come from the germline V gene (reference sequence). The CDR3 spans 14 residues. Germline trimming cut 5 bases from V and 6 bases from J; bases unmatched to any gene: 8. The CDR3 spells CASSSYRGLGEQYF. CDR3 nucleotide sequence: TGTGCCAGTAGTTCCTACAGGGGGCTCGGCGAGCAGTACTTC.

This clone has a handful of counts. The chain links TRBV10-3 to TRBJ2-2; D may match TRBD1 or TRBD2 (6 bases each). V lost 0 bases to trimming and J lost 7 bases, with 12 bases between them. The CDR3 runs to 15 residues. The V gene's germline CDR1 is ENHRY and CDR2 SYGVKD. The CDR3 sequence is CAISESRGRSGELFF. The CDR3 DNA sequence: TGTGCCATCAGTGAGTCCCGGGGGCGGAGCGGGGAGCTGTTTTTT.

The J gene is TRBJ1-3, the V gene TRBV5-4, with a tentative D call TRBD1 (5 bases). Between the trimmed V and J ends, which lost 0 bases and 5 bases, there was a span of 15 bases. CDR1 is SGHNT, CDR2 YYREEE, per germline (reference sequence). This CDR3 is 16 amino acids long. The CDR3 reads CASSLGSGASRNTIYF. The CDR3 DNA reads TGTGCCAGCAGCTTGGGTAGCGGGGCTTCTAGAAACACCATATATTTT.

Points on this clone: This clone may be a read error of a much larger clone one base away. This same CDR3 is encoded by further DNA sequences in the sample. V usage is TRBV2 and J usage is TRBJ1-1, with unresolved D. The CDR3 runs 13 residues. V was pared by 8 bases and J by 1 base, with 11 bases between. The germline V gene encodes CDR1 SNHLY and CDR2 FYNNEI. CDR3 region: CASCRQRNTEAFF. In nucleotides, the CDR3 is TGTGCCAGCTGTAGGCAGAGGAACACTGAAGCTTTCTTT.

V usage is TRBV27 and J usage is TRBJ2-7, with TRBD1 identical over 8 bases. V trimming: 8 bases; J trimming: 10 bases; junction bases outside the gene matches: 13. From germline, CDR1 is MNHEY and CDR2 SMNVEV (reference sequence). The CDR3 consists of 13 residues. Written as DNA, the CDR3 is TGTGCCAGCTCCGAACAAAGGGACAGGCCCCAGTACTTC. Amino acid sequence: CASSEQRDRPQYF.

The rearrangement joins TRBV27 to TRBJ2-7; D is perhaps TRBD1 (5 bases). CDR3 length: 12 residues. Germline assignment: CDR1 MNHEY and CDR2 SMNVEV (reference sequence). V was cut by 9 bases and J by 4 bases, with 13 bases left in between. CDR3 in amino acids: CARSLQVYEQYF. For the CDR3, the DNA is TGTGCCAGGAGTCTACAGGTTTACGAGCAGTACTTC.

The J gene is TRBJ1-1, the V gene TRBV19; 9 positions match TRBD1. Trimming took 5 bases from V and 4 from J; bases not matched to a gene: 14. In germline, CDR1 is LNHDA, CDR2 SQIVND (reference sequence). CDR3 length: 17 residues. CDR3 DNA sequence: TGTGCCAGTAGTCTCGGGACAGGGTTTTTGGCGGGCACTGAAGCTTTCTTT. Protein: CASSLGTGFLAGTEAFF.

The chain combines TRBV28 with TRBJ1-4; unclear D gene. The CDR3 runs 13 residues. V lost 10 bases and J 4 bases, leaving 13 bases between the germline ends. Germline CDR1 reads MDHEN; CDR2 reads SYDVKM. The CDR3 DNA reads as TGTGCCACGGGAGCACCAGATAATGAAAAACTGTTTTTT. Protein sequence: CATGAPDNEKLFF.

The rearrangement links TRBV19 to TRBJ1-4; D may be TRBD1 (5 bases). The CDR3 runs 16 residues. From germline, CDR1 is LNHDA and CDR2 SQIVND (reference sequence). V lost 6 bases, J lost 10 bases, and 24 bases lay in between. CDR3 sequence reads: CASRDSTTMVSGKLFF. CDR3 in DNA: TGTGCCAGTAGAGACAGCACCACCATGGTCTCCGGAAAACTGTTTTTT.

The chain has TRBV27 and TRBJ2-1; D ambiguous. This CDR3 is built from 15 residues. Deletions cut 3 bases from V and 0 bases from J, with 9 bases between. Germline V gene lookup returns CDR1 MNHEY and CDR2 SMNVEV (reference sequence). Here the CDR3 DNA reads TGTGCCAGCAGTTTTTTAGGGCCCTCCTACAATGAGCAGTTCTTC. Translating gives CASSFLGPSYNEQFF.

V and J are TRBV28 and TRBJ2-7, with TRBD2 identical over 9 bases. This CDR3 region has 19 residues. With 4 bases clipped from V and 1 base from J, the junction kept 17 bases outside the gene matches. Per germline, CDR1 MDHEN and CDR2 SYDVKM. Written as DNA, the CDR3 is TGTGCCAGCAGTTACCTATCCACCCGACTAGCGGCGATATCCTACGAGCAGTACTTC. This encodes CASSYLSTRLAAISYEQYF.

This sequence joins TRBV19 and TRBJ2-3; TRBD2 aligns across 9 bases. The CDR3 contains 17 residues. Germline V gene sequence: CDR1 LNHDA, CDR2 SQIVND (reference sequence). After removal of 5 bases from V and 1 base from J, the junction contained 10 bases not matched to a gene. The CDR3 spells CASSLAGASFGTDTQYF. CDR3 nucleotide sequence: TGTGCCAGTAGTTTAGCGGGGGCCTCCTTCGGCACAGATACGCAGTATTTT.

The genes are TRBV28 and TRBJ2-1; D perhaps matches TRBD1 (5 bases). The CDR3 consists of 15 residues. CDR1 is MDHEN, CDR2 SYDVKM, per germline. Deletions cut 7 bases from V and 7 bases from J, with 20 bases between. The DNA of the CDR3 is TGTGCCAGCATCCCGGAAAGGCAGGGTTGGAATGAGCAGTTCTTC. Encoded protein: CASIPERQGWNEQFF.

This chain uses TRBV5-4 with TRBJ2-5, with D possibly TRBD1 on 5 matching bases. The germline gives CDR1 SGHNT, CDR2 YYREEE (reference sequence). V lost 7 bases and J lost 1, with 11 bases in between. This CDR3 comprises 13 residues. The CDR3 reads CASSLGPQETQYF. CDR3 bases: TGTGCCAGCTCCCTGGGGCCCCAAGAGACCCAGTACTTC.